This T cell receptor beta chain was observed in a study of human T cells and chemical hapten exposure. This clonotype was seen more than once but under ten times. Time point described: healthy volunteer bleed at 2 weeks. It was from unfractionated whole blood that total RNA was extracted. During construction of the library, unique molecular identifiers were attached to individual cDNA molecules for quantitative, reproducible TCR counting. One entry per CDR3 protein, called by TCRdb with MiXCR from the RACE reads. The sample comprises 25,000 to 35,000 distinct CDR3 sequences, around 7% of which are singletons, and approximately 9.9% rests with the top ten. Between the trimmed V and J ends, which lost 5 bases and 7 bases, there was a span of 12 bases. This CDR3 has 13 residues. The germline V gene has CDR1 SGHAT and CDR2 FQDESV (reference sequence).

This clonotype was sampled from a human donor in good health. Some clones in this sample may be carry-over from other donors' samples. This rearrangement joins TRBV11-1 to TRBJ2-1; D is possibly TRBD1 or TRBD2 (5 bases each). The sample comprised whole blood. The CDR3 nucleotides read TGTGCCAGCAGCCGAGGGGTTTCTAATGAGCAGTTCTTC. Its translation: CASSRGVSNEQFF.